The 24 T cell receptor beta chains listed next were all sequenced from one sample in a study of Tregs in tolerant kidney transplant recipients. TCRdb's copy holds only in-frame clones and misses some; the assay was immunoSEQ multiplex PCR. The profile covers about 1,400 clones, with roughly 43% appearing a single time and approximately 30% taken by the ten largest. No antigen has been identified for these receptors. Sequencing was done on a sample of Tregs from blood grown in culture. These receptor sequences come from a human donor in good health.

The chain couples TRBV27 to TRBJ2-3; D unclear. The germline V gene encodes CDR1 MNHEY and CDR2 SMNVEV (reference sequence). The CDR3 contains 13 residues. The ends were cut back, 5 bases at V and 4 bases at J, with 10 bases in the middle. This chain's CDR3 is CASSPRTSDTQYF. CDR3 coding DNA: TGTGCCAGCAGTCCCCGGACCTCAGATACGCAGTATTTT.

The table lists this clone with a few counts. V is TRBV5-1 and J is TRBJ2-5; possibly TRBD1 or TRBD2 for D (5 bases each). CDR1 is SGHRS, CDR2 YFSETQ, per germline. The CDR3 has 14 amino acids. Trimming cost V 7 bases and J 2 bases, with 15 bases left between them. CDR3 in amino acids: CASGTQTAQETQYF. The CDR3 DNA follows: TGCGCCAGCGGGACCCAAACAGCTCAAGAGACCCAGTACTTC.

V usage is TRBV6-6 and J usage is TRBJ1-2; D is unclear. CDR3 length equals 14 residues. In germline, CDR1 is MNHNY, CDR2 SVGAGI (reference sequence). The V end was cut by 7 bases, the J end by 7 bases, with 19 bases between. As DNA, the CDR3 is TGTGCCAGCACTGGGAGAGGGATAAAGGGTGGCTACACCTTC. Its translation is CASTGRGIKGGYTF.

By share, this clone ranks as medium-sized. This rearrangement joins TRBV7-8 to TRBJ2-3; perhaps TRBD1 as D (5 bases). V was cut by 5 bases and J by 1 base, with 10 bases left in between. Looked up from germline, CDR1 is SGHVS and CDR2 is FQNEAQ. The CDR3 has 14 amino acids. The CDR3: CASSPGRGTDTQYF. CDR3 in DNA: TGTGCCAGCAGCCCAGGGCGTGGCACAGATACGCAGTATTTT.

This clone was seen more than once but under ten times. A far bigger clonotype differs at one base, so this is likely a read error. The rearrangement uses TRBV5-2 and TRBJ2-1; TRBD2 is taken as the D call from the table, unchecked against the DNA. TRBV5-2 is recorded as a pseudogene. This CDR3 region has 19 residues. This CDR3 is CASSQTRLAGGPSRNEQFF. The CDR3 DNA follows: TGTGCCAGCAGCCAAACCAGACTAGCGGGGGGGCCTTCTCGCAATGAGCAGTTCTTC.

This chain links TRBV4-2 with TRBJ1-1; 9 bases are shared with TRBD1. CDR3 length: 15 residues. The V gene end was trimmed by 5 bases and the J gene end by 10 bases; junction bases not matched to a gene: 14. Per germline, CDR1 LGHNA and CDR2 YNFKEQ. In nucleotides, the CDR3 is TGTGCCAGCAGCTCTTCCCGGACAGGGGTTAGTAGAGCTTTCTTT. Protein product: CASSSSRTGVSRAFF.

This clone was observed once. The CDR3 spells CASSLIRDWTQETQYF. The CDR3 DNA sequence: TGTGCCAGCAGCTTGATAAGGGACTGGACCCAAGAGACCCAGTACTTC. J is TRBJ2-5 and V is TRBV5-8; maybe TRBD2 (6 bases). The CDR3 contains 16 residues. V was trimmed by 1 base and J by 1 base, leaving 14 bases between them. Germline V gene lookup returns CDR1 SGHTS and CDR2 YDEGEE.

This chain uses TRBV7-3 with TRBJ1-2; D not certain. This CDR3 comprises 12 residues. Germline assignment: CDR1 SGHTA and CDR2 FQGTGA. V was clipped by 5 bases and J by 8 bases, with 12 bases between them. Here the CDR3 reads CASSPLRFGYTF. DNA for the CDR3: TGTGCCAGCAGCCCTCTTCGATTCGGCTACACCTTC. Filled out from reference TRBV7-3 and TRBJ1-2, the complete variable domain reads GAGVSQTPSNKVTEKGKYVELRCDPISGHTALYWYRQSLGQGPEFLIYFQGTGAADDSGLPNDRFFAVRPEGSVSTLKIQRTERGDSAVYLCASSPLRFGYTFGSGTRLTVV.

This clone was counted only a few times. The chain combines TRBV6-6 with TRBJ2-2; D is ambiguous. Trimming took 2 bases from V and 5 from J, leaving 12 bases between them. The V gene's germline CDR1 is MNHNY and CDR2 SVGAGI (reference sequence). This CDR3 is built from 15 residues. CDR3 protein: CASSYPAVGTGELFF. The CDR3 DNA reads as TGTGCCAGCAGTTACCCCGCGGTGGGGACCGGGGAGCTGTTTTTT.

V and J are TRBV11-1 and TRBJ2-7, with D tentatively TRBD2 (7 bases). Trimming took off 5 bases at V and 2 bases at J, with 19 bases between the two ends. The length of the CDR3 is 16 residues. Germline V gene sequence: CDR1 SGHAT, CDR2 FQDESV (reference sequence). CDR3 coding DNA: TGTGCCAGCAGCCAAGGGGGAGGGACCCGGACCTACGAGCAGTACTTC. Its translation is CASSQGGGTRTYEQYF. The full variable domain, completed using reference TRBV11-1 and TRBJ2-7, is EAEVAQSPRYKITEKSQAVAFWCDPISGHATLYWYRQILGQGPELLVQFQDESVVDDSQLPKDRFSAERLKGVDSTLKIQPAELGDSAMYLCASSQGGGTRTYEQYFGPGTRLTVT.

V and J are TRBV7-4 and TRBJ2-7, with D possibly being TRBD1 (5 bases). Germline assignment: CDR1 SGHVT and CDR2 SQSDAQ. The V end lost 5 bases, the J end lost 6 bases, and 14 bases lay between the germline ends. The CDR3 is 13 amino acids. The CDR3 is CASSPGLVVEQYF. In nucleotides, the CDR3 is TGTGCCAGCAGCCCAGGGTTGGTCGTCGAGCAGTACTTC. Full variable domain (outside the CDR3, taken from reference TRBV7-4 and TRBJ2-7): GAGVSQSPRYKVAKRGRDVALRCDSISGHVTLYWYRQTLGQGSEVLTYSQSDAQRDKSGRPSGRFSAERPERSVSTLKIQRTEQGDSAVYLCASSPGLVVEQYFGPGTRLTVT.

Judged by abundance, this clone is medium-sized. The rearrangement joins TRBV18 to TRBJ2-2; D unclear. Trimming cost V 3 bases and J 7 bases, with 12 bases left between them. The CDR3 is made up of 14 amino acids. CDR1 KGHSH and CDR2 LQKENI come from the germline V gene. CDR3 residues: CASSPRTWGGELFF. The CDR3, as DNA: TGTGCCAGCTCACCCCGTACCTGGGGCGGGGAGCTGTTTTTT.

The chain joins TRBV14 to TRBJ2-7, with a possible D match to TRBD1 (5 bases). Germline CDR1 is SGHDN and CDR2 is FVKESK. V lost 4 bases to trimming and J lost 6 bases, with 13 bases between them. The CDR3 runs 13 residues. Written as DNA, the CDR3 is TGTGCCAGCAGCCCAGGGTTGGTCGTCGAGCAGTACTTC. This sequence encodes CASSPGLVVEQYF.

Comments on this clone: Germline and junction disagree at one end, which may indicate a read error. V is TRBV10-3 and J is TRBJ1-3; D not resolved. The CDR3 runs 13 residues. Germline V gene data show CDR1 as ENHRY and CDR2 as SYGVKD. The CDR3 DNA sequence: TGTGCCAGCAGTCGGATCTCTGGAAACACCATATATTTT. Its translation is CASSRISGNTIYF.

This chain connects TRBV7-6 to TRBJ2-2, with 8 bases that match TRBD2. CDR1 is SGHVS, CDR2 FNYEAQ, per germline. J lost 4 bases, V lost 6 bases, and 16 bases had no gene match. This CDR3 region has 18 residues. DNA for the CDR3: TGTGCCAGCAGTCCGCGACTCCCCGGGGGGGCGAGCACCGGGGAGCTGTTTTTT. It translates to CASSPRLPGGASTGELFF.

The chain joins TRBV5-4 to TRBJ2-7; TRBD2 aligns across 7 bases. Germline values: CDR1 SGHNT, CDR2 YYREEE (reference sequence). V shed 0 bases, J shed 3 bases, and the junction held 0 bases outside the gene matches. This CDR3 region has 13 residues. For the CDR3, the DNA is TGTGCCAGCAGCTTGGGGGAGGGCTACGAGCAGTACTTC. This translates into CASSLGEGYEQYF.

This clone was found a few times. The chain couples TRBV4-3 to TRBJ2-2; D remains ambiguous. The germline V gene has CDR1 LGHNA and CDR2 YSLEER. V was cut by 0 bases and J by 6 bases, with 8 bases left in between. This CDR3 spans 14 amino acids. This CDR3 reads CASSQDTFPGELFF. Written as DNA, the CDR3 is TGCGCCAGCAGCCAAGACACCTTCCCCGGGGAGCTGTTTTTT.

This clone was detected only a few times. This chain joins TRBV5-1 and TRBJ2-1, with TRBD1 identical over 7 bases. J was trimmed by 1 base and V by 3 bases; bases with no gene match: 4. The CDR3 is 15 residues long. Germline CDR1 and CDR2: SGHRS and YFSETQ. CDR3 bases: TGCGCCAGCAGCTCCGGGACAGCGTCCTACAATGAGCAGTTCTTC. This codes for CASSSGTASYNEQFF. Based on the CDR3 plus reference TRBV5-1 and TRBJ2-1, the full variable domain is KAGVTQTPRYLIKTRGQQVTLSCSPISGHRSVSWYQQTPGQGLQFLFEYFSETQRNKGNFPGRFSGRQFSNSRSEMNVSTLELGDSALYLCASSSGTASYNEQFFGPGTRLTVL.

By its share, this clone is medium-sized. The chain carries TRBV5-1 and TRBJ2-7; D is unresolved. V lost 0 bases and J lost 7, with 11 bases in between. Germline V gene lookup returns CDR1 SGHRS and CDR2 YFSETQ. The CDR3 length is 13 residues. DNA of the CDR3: TGCGCCAGCAGCTTGGGGCCGGGCCCGGAGCAGTACTTC. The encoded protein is CASSLGPGPEQYF.

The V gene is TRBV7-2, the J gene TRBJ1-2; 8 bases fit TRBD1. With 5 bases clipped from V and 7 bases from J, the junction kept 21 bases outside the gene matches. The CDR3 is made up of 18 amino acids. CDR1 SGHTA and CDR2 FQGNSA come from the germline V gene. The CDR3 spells CASSQDLRLETGDFGYTF. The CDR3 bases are TGTGCCAGCAGCCAAGATCTCCGGCTCGAGACAGGGGATTTTGGCTACACCTTC.

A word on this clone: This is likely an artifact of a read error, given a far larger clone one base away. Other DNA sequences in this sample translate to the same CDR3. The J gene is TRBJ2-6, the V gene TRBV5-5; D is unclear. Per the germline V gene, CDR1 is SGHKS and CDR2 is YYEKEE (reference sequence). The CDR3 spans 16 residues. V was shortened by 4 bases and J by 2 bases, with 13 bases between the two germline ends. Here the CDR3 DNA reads TGTGCCAGCAGCCAAGAGGCACGTACTGGGGCCAACGTCCTGACTTTC. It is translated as CASSQEARTGANVLTF.

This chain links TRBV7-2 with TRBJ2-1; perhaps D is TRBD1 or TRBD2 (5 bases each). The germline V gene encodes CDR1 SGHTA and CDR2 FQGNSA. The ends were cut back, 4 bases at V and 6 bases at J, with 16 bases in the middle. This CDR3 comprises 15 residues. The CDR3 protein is CASSWQLGVGNEQFF. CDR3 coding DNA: TGTGCCAGCAGCTGGCAACTGGGGGTGGGCAATGAGCAGTTCTTC. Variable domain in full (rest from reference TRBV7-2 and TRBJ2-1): GAGVSQSPSNKVTEKGKDVELRCDPISGHTALYWYRQSLGQGLEFLIYFQGNSAPDKSGLPSDRFSAERTGGSVSTLTIQRTQQEDSAVYLCASSWQLGVGNEQFFGPGTRLTVL.

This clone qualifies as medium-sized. CDR3 amino acids: CAWSVRLNTEAFF. The CDR3 bases are TGTGCCTGGAGTGTTCGACTGAACACTGAAGCTTTCTTT. The rearrangement links TRBV30 to TRBJ1-1; D gene uncertain. The V gene's germline CDR1 is GTSNPN and CDR2 SVGIG (reference sequence). V shed 0 bases and J shed 0 bases, with 5 bases lying between them. This CDR3 spans 13 amino acids. Supplemented by reference TRBV30 and TRBJ1-1, the full variable domain reads SQTIHQWPATLVQPVGSPLSLECTVEGTSNPNLYWYRQAAGRGLQLLFYSVGIGQISSEVPQNLSASRPQDRQFILSSKKLLLSDSGFYLCAWSVRLNTEAFFGQGTRLTVV.

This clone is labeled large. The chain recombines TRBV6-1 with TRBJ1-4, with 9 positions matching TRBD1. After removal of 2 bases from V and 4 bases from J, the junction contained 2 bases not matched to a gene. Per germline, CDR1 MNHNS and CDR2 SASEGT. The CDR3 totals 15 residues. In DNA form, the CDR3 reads TGTGCCAGCAGTGAACAGGACAGGGGTAATGAAAAACTGTTTTTT. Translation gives CASSEQDRGNEKLFF.